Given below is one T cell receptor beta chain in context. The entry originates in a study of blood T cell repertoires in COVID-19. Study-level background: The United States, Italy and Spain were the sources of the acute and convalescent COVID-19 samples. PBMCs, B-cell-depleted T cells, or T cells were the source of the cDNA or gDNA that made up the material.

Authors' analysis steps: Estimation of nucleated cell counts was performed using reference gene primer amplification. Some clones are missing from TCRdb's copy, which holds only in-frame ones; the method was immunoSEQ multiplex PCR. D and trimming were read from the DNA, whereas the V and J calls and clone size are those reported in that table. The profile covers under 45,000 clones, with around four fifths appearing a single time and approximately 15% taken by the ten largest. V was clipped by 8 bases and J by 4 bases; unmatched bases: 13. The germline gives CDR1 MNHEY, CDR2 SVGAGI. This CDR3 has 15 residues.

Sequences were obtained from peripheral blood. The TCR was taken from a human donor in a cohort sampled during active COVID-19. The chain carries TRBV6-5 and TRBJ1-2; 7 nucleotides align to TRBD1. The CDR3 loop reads CASSFGAGGAYGYTF. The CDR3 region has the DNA TGTGCCAGCTCCTTCGGGGCAGGGGGAGCCTATGGCTACACCTTC.